Given below is one TCR beta chain in context. Some clones are missing from TCRdb's copy, which holds only in-frame ones; the method was immunoSEQ multiplex PCR. Of hundreds of thousands of clones listed, roughly 74% are singletons. The data were taken from a study of shared T cell receptors in the human thymus. The CDR3 spans 16 residues. Germline loops: CDR1 SGHNT, CDR2 YYREEE (reference sequence). V gave up 0 bases and J gave up 7 bases, with 17 bases separating them. The same data also contributed to another study, on human thymus T cells. According to that study: Having corrective surgery for congenital heart defects, healthy Finnish infants were the ones who donated.

J is TRBJ2-1 and V is TRBV5-4, with D possibly TRBD2 on 5 matching bases. Sample: thymocytes. This receptor was identified in a boy younger than two with a congenital heart defect. CDR3 bases: TGTGCCAGCAGCTTGGGACTGCCGGAGGCTGGGAATGAGCAGTTCTTC. Translation gives CASSLGLPEAGNEQFF.